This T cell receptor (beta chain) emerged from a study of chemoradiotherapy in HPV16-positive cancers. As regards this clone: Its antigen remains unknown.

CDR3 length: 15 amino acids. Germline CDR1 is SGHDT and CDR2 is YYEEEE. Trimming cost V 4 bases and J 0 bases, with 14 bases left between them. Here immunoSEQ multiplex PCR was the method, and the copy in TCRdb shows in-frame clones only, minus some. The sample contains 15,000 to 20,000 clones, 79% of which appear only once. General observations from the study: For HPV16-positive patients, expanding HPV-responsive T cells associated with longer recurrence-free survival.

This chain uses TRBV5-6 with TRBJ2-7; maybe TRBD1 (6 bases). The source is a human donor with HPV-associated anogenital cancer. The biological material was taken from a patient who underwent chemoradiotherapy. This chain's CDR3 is CASSLYGTTSYEQYF. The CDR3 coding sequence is TGTGCCAGCAGCCTCTACGGGACAACCTCCTACGAGCAGTACTTC.